This TCR beta chain came from a study of cytomegalovirus exposure and HLA in healthy donors. There were likely unrecorded immune exposures, though donors were nominally healthy when sampled. Germline-derived CDR1 and CDR2 are SGHTA and FQGTGA. The CDR3 spans 13 residues. After removal of 3 bases from V and 6 bases from J, the junction contained 4 bases not matched to a gene. Points on this clone: Its antigen is as yet unknown.

Overall study findings and caveats: The study assumed roughly uniform donor sequencing depth for presence/absence analyses. Earlier analysis looked at TCR beta V segments, and most were productive about 87% or about 30% of the time.

The PCR ran on 60 Vbeta and 13 Jbeta primers. Generated by immunoSEQ multiplex PCR, the TCRdb table keeps only in-frame clones and is missing some. The table lists under 150,000 clones, around four fifths of them singletons. Source material: PBMCs. V usage is TRBV7-3 and J usage is TRBJ1-1; 7 nucleotides match TRBD1. This sequence was found in a woman between 50 and 59 years old in good health and CMV-seropositive. This CDR3 is CASSLYRGAEAFF. Here the CDR3 DNA reads TGTGCCAGCAGCTTGTACAGGGGCGCTGAAGCTTTCTTT.